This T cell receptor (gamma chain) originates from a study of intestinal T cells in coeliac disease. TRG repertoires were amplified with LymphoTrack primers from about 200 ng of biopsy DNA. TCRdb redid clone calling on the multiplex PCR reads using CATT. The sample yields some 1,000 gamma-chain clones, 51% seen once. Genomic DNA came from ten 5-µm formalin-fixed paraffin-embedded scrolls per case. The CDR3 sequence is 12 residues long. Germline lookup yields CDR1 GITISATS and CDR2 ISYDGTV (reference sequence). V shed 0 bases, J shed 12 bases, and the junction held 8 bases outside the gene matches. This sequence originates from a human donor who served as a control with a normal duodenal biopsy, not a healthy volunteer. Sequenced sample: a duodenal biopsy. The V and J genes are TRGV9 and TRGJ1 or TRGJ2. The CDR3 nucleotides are TGTGCCTTGTGGGAGGTGCGACCCAGGAAACTCTTT. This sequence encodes CALWEVRPRKLF.